These 19 T cell receptor beta chains originate from one sample sequenced in a study of cytomegalovirus exposure and HLA in healthy donors. With 60 Vbeta and 13 Jbeta primers, the PCR was carried out. Produced via immunoSEQ multiplex PCR; TCRdb's table is partial and in-frame only. The sample includes some 190,000 clones, about 80% of them seen just once. Sample: PBMCs. The receptors were gathered from a man aged 35-49 years in good health and CMV-seronegative.

This chain uses TRBV4-2 with TRBJ2-3, with 8 bases lining up with TRBD2. Germline V CDR1 and CDR2: LGHNA, YNFKEQ. The CDR3 totals 13 residues. Trimming removed 5 bases from V and 6 bases from J; junction bases left unmatched: 4. In DNA, the CDR3 is TGTGCCAGCAGCTATCGGGGGGGGGATACGCAGTATTTT. Its protein is CASSYRGGDTQYF.

The chain carries TRBV5-1 and TRBJ2-7, with D hard to call. Germline V lookup: CDR1 SGHRS, CDR2 YFSETQ. This CDR3 is built from 14 residues. V was pared by 4 bases and J by 3 bases, with 14 bases between. CDR3 in DNA: TGCGCCAGCAGCGTCCCCGGGTCCCACTACGAGCAGTACTTC. This sequence encodes CASSVPGSHYEQYF. Full variable domain (missing parts from reference TRBV5-1 and TRBJ2-7): KAGVTQTPRYLIKTRGQQVTLSCSPISGHRSVSWYQQTPGQGLQFLFEYFSETQRNKGNFPGRFSGRQFSNSRSEMNVSTLELGDSALYLCASSVPGSHYEQYFGPGTRLTVT.

V and J are TRBV27 and TRBJ1-2; the match to TRBD1 covers 9 bases. The CDR3 length is 19 residues. Looked up from germline, CDR1 is MNHEY and CDR2 is SMNVEV (reference sequence). Trimming at V came to 3 bases and at J to 3 bases, leaving 17 bases not matched to a gene. DNA for the CDR3: TGTGCCAGCAGTTTTCAAGCTATGGACAGGGGCCTTCGCTACTATGGCTACACCTTC. Translated, it gives CASSFQAMDRGLRYYGYTF.

V is TRBV4-2 and J is TRBJ2-1; 12 bases line up with TRBD2. The CDR3 has 17 residues. The J segment lost 8 bases and the V segment lost 0 bases, leaving 8 bases of the junction unmatched. The germline V gene has CDR1 LGHNA and CDR2 YNFKEQ. Here the CDR3 reads CASSQDRLGLAGDEQFF. As DNA, the CDR3 is TGTGCCAGCAGCCAAGATCGTCTGGGACTAGCGGGCGATGAGCAGTTCTTC.

The chain links TRBV4-3 to TRBJ2-1, with D uncertain. The V gene's germline CDR1 is LGHNA and CDR2 YSLEER. The CDR3 is 17 amino acids. Trimming cost V 0 bases and J 6 bases, with 18 bases left between them. The CDR3 here is CASSQEKSGTLGNEQFF. The CDR3 nucleotides read TGCGCCAGCAGCCAAGAAAAGTCGGGTACGTTGGGCAATGAGCAGTTCTTC.

The V and J genes are TRBV7-8 and TRBJ2-1; weak D call: TRBD1 (7 bases). Germline CDR1 SGHVS, CDR2 FQNEAQ. The CDR3 spans 14 residues. V gave up 10 bases and J gave up 4 bases, with 17 bases separating them. This CDR3 is CATDGGDSYNEQFF. For the CDR3, the DNA is TGTGCCACCGATGGAGGGGACAGTTACAATGAGCAGTTCTTC.

The chain has TRBV6-6 and TRBJ2-7; unclear D gene. Deletions cut 2 bases from V and 2 bases from J, with 7 bases between. The germline gives CDR1 MNHNY, CDR2 SVGAGI (reference sequence). The CDR3 sequence is 13 residues long. Here the CDR3 reads CASSYNSAYEQYF. DNA of the CDR3: TGTGCCAGCAGTTACAACTCTGCCTACGAGCAGTACTTC.

In its sample, this clone was seen a few times. This chain links TRBV6-5 with TRBJ2-5; D is uncertain. The length of the CDR3 is 14 residues. The germline V gene has CDR1 MNHEY and CDR2 SVGAGI. Trimming took off 2 bases at V and 5 bases at J, with 12 bases between the two ends. The CDR3 is CASSYGSSAETQYF. The CDR3 bases are TGTGCCAGCAGTTACGGATCGAGCGCCGAGACCCAGTACTTC.

The sample holds one count of this clone. The chain has TRBV12-5 and TRBJ1-5; D is undetermined. The CDR3 has 12 amino acids. Per the germline V gene, CDR1 is LGHNT and CDR2 is FRNRAP. Trimming removed 3 bases at V and 5 bases at J, with 5 bases between. The CDR3: CASGFSDQPQHF. Written as DNA, the CDR3 is TGTGCTAGTGGTTTCAGTGATCAGCCCCAGCATTTT.

This sequence joins TRBV5-1 and TRBJ1-4; D call uncertain. V lost 2 bases and J 6 bases, leaving 14 bases between the germline ends. CDR1 and CDR2 (germline): SGHRS, YFSETQ. The CDR3 totals 15 residues. CDR3 residues: CASSFVSAEYEKLFF. The CDR3, as DNA: TGCGCCAGCAGCTTTGTTTCTGCGGAGTATGAAAAACTGTTTTTT. The whole variable domain, filled in from reference TRBV5-1 and TRBJ1-4, reads KAGVTQTPRYLIKTRGQQVTLSCSPISGHRSVSWYQQTPGQGLQFLFEYFSETQRNKGNFPGRFSGRQFSNSRSEMNVSTLELGDSALYLCASSFVSAEYEKLFFGSGTQLSVL.

The chain links TRBV4-3 to TRBJ2-2; TRBD2 matches at 12 bases. Per the germline V gene, CDR1 is LGHNA and CDR2 is YSLEER. V trimming: 7 bases; J trimming: 2 bases; junction bases outside the gene matches: 5. CDR3 length: 16 residues. CDR3 in amino acids: CASKGGLAGNTGELFF. The CDR3 DNA follows: TGCGCCAGCAAAGGGGGACTAGCGGGCAACACCGGGGAGCTGTTTTTT.

V is TRBV10-3 and J is TRBJ2-7, with TRBD1 identical over 9 bases. Trimming took 10 bases from V and 3 from J; bases not matched to a gene: 4. The CDR3 length is 12 residues. Germline CDR1 and CDR2: ENHRY and SYGVKD. The CDR3 reads CATGQGIYEQYF. CDR3 in DNA: TGTGCCACCGGACAGGGGATCTACGAGCAGTACTTC.

This clone was observed a single time. The chain combines TRBV29-1 with TRBJ2-7; a weak D match, TRBD2 (5 bases). The CDR3 runs to 11 residues. Germline V gene sequence: CDR1 SQVTM, CDR2 ANQGSEA. Trimming cost V 6 bases and J 9 bases, with 15 bases left between them. The CDR3 loop reads CSVLGEGPQYF. CDR3 DNA: TGCAGCGTCCTGGGCGAGGGTCCGCAGTACTTC.

This chain joins TRBV4-3 and TRBJ2-4; D is possibly TRBD2 (6 bases). Germline V CDR1 and CDR2: LGHNA, YSLEER. The CDR3 extends over 16 amino acids. V lost 0 bases and J lost 4, with 13 bases in between. CDR3 sequence (DNA): TGCGCCAGCAGCCAAGAGTGGGGGGTCCCTAAAAACATTCAGTACTTC. Its translation is CASSQEWGVPKNIQYF.

The V call is TRBV29-1, the J call TRBJ2-1, with D perhaps TRBD2 (6 bases). The ends were cut back, 0 bases at V and 8 bases at J, with 17 bases in the middle. From germline, CDR1 is SQVTM and CDR2 ANQGSEA. The length of the CDR3 is 15 residues. In DNA form, the CDR3 reads TGCAGCGTTGAAGATGAAGGAACGGGGGTTCATGAGCAGTTCTTC. Amino acids: CSVEDEGTGVHEQFF.

The V gene is TRBV18, the J gene TRBJ1-2; 7 nucleotides agree with TRBD1. The CDR3 sequence is 13 residues long. J gave up 5 bases and V 6 bases, and 6 bases lay outside the gene matches. Germline V lookup: CDR1 KGHSH, CDR2 LQKENI. The CDR3: CASSSDREYGYTF. The CDR3 nucleotides read TGTGCCAGCTCCTCTGACAGGGAATATGGCTACACCTTC.

The chain uses TRBV29-1 and TRBJ1-1; a possible D gene is TRBD1 (5 bases). Germline CDR1 and CDR2: SQVTM and ANQGSEA. There are 13 residues in the CDR3. Trimming removed 4 bases from V and 4 bases from J, with 13 bases in between. DNA for the CDR3: TGCAGCGTTGTGTCTGGGGGAGGCACTGAAGCTTTCTTT. Protein sequence: CSVVSGGGTEAFF. The variable domain in full, with the rest retrieved from reference TRBV29-1 and TRBJ1-1, is SAVISQKPSRDICQRGTSLTIQCQVDSQVTMMFWYRQQPGQSLTLIATANQGSEATYESGFVIDKFPISRPNLTFSTLTVSNMSPEDSSIYLCSVVSGGGTEAFFGQGTRLTVV.

The chain carries TRBV2 and TRBJ2-3, with 7 bases that match TRBD2. With V trimmed by 7 bases and J by 2 bases, 9 bases remained unmatched. This CDR3 is 15 amino acids long. Germline-derived CDR1 and CDR2 are SNHLY and FYNNEI. The chain's CDR3 is CASTGLDSNTDTQYF. CDR3 in DNA: TGTGCCAGCACTGGACTAGATAGTAACACAGATACGCAGTATTTT.

The CDR3 DNA follows: TGCGCCAGCAGCCCGGAGGGAGGAAAAGAGACCCAGTACTTC. Translated, it gives CASSPEGGKETQYF. The chain uses TRBV5-1 and TRBJ2-5, with TRBD2 as a possible D gene (6 bases). The CDR3 is made up of 14 amino acids. Germline-derived CDR1 and CDR2 are SGHRS and YFSETQ. V dropped 4 bases and J dropped 3 bases, with 13 bases sitting between them.